This T cell receptor beta chain was retrieved from a study of tumor-infiltrating lymphocytes in oesophageal squamous cell carcinoma. This clonotype was detected many times. TCRdb analysed the PCR reads with MiXCR anew, one entry per CDR3 protein. Of 20,000 to 25,000 distinct CDR3 sequences detected, 36% appear once; the ten largest clones hold roughly an eighth. The TCR comes from a male donor with esophageal squamous cell carcinoma. Sequencing input: esophageal tumor tissue.

The CDR3 loop is CASSQGGGPNTEAFF. The CDR3 bases are TGTGCCAGCAGCCAAGGTGGGGGGCCGAACACTGAAGCTTTCTTT. This rearrangement joins TRBV4-2 to TRBJ1-1; perhaps TRBD1 as D (6 bases). V dropped 1 base and J dropped 1 base, with 10 bases sitting between them. Germline V CDR1 and CDR2: LGHNA, YNFKEQ. CDR3 length equals 15 residues.